This T cell receptor beta chain is from a study of T cells in localized non-small cell lung cancer. Findings of the study overall: Adjacent lung had a median around 60 of the 100 largest tumor clones. Multi-region tumor sequencing was not done, so intratumor heterogeneity could not be excluded. Uninvolved adjacent lung showed the highest T cell clonality, exceeding tumor.

Sequenced by immunoSEQ multiplex PCR; TCRdb stores in-frame clones only, minus some. The data show roughly 3,500 clones, approximately 30% seen once. About this clone: Its antigen is unidentified.

The sequence derives from a male donor at least 60 years old with stage I lung adenocarcinoma. The sequences come from lung tumor tissue, collected before any cancer treatment.

The CDR3 spells CASSLGANTGELFF. The CDR3 DNA sequence: TGCGCCAGCAGCTTGGGAGCGAACACCGGGGAGCTGTTTTTT. The chain has TRBV5-1 and TRBJ2-2; D unclear. The germline V and J ends were trimmed by 0 bases and 0 bases, with 3 bases remaining between them. Germline V CDR1 and CDR2: SGHRS, YFSETQ. CDR3 size: 14 residues.